This T cell receptor beta chain was captured by sequencing in a study of blood T cell repertoires in COVID-19. The method was immunoSEQ multiplex PCR; TCRdb's version includes in-frame clones alone and lacks a portion of them. The sample records 120,000 or so clones, about 86% being singletons. This clone was seen only a few times. Germline V gene sequence: CDR1 SGHRS, CDR2 YFSETQ. The CDR3 has 16 residues. V was pared by 0 bases and J by 7 bases, with 10 bases of the junction left unmatched. The source of this sequence is a woman between 50 and 59 years old with acute or convalescent COVID-19. The V call is TRBV5-1, the J call TRBJ1-2, with 9 bases matching TRBD1. What was sequenced was peripheral blood. In DNA form, the CDR3 reads TGCGCCAGCAGCTTGGCCCCTCTTGGGACAGGGAGTGGCTACACCTTC. Protein: CASSLAPLGTGSGYTF.